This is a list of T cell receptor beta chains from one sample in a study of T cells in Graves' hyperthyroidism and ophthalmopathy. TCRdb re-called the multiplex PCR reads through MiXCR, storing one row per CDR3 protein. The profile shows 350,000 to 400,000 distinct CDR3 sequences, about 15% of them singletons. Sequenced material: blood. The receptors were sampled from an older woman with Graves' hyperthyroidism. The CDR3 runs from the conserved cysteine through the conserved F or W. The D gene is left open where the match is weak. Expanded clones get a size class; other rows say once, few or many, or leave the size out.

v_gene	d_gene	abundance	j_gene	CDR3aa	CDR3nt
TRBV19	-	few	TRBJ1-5	CASSIAGENQPQHF	TGTGCCAGTAGTATAGCAGGGGAAAATCAGCCCCAGCATTTT
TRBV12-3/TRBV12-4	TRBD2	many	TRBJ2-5	CATQSRWREQETQYF	TGTGCCACACAAAGTCGGTGGCGGGAGCAAGAGACCCAGTACTTC
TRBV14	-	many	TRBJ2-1	CASSQQANEQFF	TGTGCCAGCAGTCAGCAAGCAAATGAGCAGTTCTTC
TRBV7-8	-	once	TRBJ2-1	CASSLLGQGAGEQFF	TGTGCCAGCAGCTTATTGGGCCAAGGGGCGGGTGAGCAGTTCTTC
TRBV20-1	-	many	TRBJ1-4	CSARVAQATNEKLFF	TGCAGTGCTAGAGTAGCACAAGCAACTAATGAAAAACTGTTTTTT
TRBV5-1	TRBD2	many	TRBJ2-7	CASSLVGLAINEQYF	TGCGCCAGCAGCTTGGTGGGACTAGCGATCAACGAGCAGTACTTC
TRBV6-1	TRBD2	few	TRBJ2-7	CGSSEGTSGRHEQYF	TGTGGCAGCAGTGAGGGGACTAGCGGGAGACACGAGCAGTACTTC
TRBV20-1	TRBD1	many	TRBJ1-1	CSARGTAKNTEAFF	TGCAGTGCTAGGGGGACAGCTAAGAACACTGAAGCTTTCTTT
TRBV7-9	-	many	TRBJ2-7	CASSPRGGSYEQYF	TGTGCCAGCAGCCCCCGGGGTGGCTCCTACGAGCAGTACTTC
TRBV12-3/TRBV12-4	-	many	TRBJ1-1	CASSSFTGDTEAFF	TGTGCCAGCAGTTCATTCACTGGGGACACTGAAGCTTTCTTT
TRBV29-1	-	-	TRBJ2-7	CSVLYGGGEQYF	TGCAGCGTTTTGTACGGGGGCGGCGAGCAGTACTTC
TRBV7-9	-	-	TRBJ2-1	CASSLIKGLSYNEQFF	TGTGCCAGCAGCCTCATTAAGGGGCTTTCCTACAATGAGCAGTTCTTC
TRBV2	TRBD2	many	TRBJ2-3	CASSVAGVSTDTQYF	TGTGCCAGCAGTGTAGCGGGAGTTAGCACAGATACGCAGTATTTT
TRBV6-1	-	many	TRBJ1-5	CASSEAVVLDQPQHF	TGTGCCAGCAGTGAAGCGGTGGTATTGGATCAGCCCCAGCATTTT
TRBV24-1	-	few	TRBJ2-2	CATSDHTGELFF	TGTGCCACCAGTGATCACACCGGGGAGCTGTTTTTT
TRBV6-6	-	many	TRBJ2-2	CASSYSGVLTDEYGELFF	TGTGCCAGCAGTTACTCCGGAGTGCTGACAGACGAATACGGGGAGCTGTTTTTT
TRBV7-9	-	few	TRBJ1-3	CASMRGNGNTIYF	TGTGCCAGCATGCGGGGAAATGGAAACACCATATATTTT
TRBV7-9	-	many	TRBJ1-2	CASSFLPALGYGYTF	TGTGCCAGCAGCTTTCTTCCGGCGCTAGGCTATGGCTACACCTTC
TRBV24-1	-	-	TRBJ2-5	CATTAANGETQYF	TGTGCCACCACAGCGGCTAACGGGGAGACCCAGTACTTC
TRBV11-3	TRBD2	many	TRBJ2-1	CASSLGGPGGNEQFF	TGTGCCAGCAGCTTAGGGGGACCGGGGGGGAATGAGCAGTTCTTC
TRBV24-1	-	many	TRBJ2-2	CATSRGQNTGELFF	TGTGCCACCTCTCGAGGACAGAACACCGGGGAGCTGTTTTTT
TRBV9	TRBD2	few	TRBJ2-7	CASSVMPSDLAGDHYEQYF	TGTGCCAGCAGCGTAATGCCTTCAGATCTAGCGGGAGATCATTACGAGCAGTACTTC
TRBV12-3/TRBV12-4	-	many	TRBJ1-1	CASSFSGANTEAFF	TGTGCCAGCAGTTTCTCAGGGGCGAACACTGAAGCTTTCTTT
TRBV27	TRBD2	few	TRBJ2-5	CASSLMGLAGAVETQYF	TGTGCCAGCAGTTTAATGGGACTAGCGGGAGCGGTAGAGACCCAGTACTTC
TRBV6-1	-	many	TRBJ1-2	CASRAGKAGSNYGYTF	TGTGCCAGCAGGGCGGGGAAGGCAGGGTCTAACTATGGCTACACCTTC
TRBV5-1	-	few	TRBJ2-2	CASSPSGSGELFF	TGCGCCAGCAGCCCGAGCGGCAGCGGGGAGCTGTTTTTT
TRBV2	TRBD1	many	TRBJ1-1	CASSEGDRAFF	TGTGCCAGCAGTGAAGGGGACAGAGCTTTCTTT
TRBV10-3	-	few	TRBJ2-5	CAISEVQGKETQYF	TGTGCCATCAGTGAAGTTCAGGGAAAAGAGACCCAGTACTTC
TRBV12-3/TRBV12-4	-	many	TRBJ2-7	CASSLFSQGSEEQYF	TGTGCCAGCAGTTTATTCAGTCAGGGGTCCGAGGAGCAGTACTTC
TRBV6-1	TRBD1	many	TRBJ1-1	CASRAGQQNTEAFF	TGTGCCAGCAGGGCGGGACAGCAGAACACTGAAGCTTTCTTT
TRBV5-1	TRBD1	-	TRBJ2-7	CASSETGQGHEQYF	TGCGCCAGCAGCGAGACGGGACAGGGGCACGAGCAGTACTTC
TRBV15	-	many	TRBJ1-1	CATSRPGPMNTEAFF	TGTGCCACCAGCAGACCAGGACCGATGAACACTGAAGCTTTCTTT
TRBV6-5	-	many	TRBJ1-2	CASSYSRATQGYGYTF	TGTGCCAGCAGTTACTCGCGTGCAACTCAGGGCTATGGCTACACCTTC
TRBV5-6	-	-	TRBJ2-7	CASSLRGRPPYEQYF	TGTGCCAGCAGCTTACGAGGGCGTCCCCCCTACGAGCAGTACTTC
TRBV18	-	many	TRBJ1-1	CASREGVNTEAFF	TGTGCCAGCCGGGAGGGAGTGAACACTGAAGCTTTCTTT
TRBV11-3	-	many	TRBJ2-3	CASSLGGMADTQYF	TGTGCCAGCAGCTTAGGCGGGATGGCAGATACGCAGTATTTT
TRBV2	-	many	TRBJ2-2	CASSEYGGRSGELFF	TGTGCCAGCAGTGAATACGGGGGGCGGTCCGGGGAGCTGTTTTTT
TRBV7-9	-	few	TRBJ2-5	CASSSATLKETQYF	TGTGCCAGCAGCTCTGCCACGTTAAAAGAGACCCAGTACTTC
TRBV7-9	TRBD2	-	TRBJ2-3	CASSEYLAGADTQYF	TGTGCCAGCAGTGAATACCTAGCGGGGGCAGATACGCAGTATTTT
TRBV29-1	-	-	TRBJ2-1	CSVGVGDHANGQFF	TGCAGCGTCGGTGTGGGGGACCACGCTAATGGGCAGTTCTTC
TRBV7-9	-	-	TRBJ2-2	CASSLMTSTGELFF	TGTGCCAGCAGCTTAATGACCTCCACCGGGGAGCTGTTTTTT
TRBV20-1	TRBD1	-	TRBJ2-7	CSAAGTGFYEQYF	TGCAGTGCGGCCGGGACAGGTTTCTACGAGCAGTACTTC
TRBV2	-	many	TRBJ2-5	CASRDDQETQYF	TGTGCCAGCCGGGACGACCAAGAGACCCAGTACTTC
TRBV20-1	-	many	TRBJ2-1	CSAFLGGVSNEQFF	TGCAGTGCATTCCTTGGGGGAGTTAGCAATGAGCAGTTCTTC
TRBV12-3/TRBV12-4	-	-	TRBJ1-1	CASSFRREAFF	TGTGCCAGCAGTTTTCGAAGGGAAGCTTTCTTT
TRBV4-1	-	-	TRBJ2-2	CASSRSGLTPGELFF	TGCGCCAGCAGCCGCAGTGGACTAACCCCCGGGGAGCTGTTTTTT
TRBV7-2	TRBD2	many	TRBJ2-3	CASSLGTSGRADTQYF	TGTGCCAGCAGCTTAGGGACTAGCGGAAGAGCAGATACGCAGTATTTT
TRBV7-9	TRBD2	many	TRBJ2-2	CASRRGAGASTGELFF	TGTGCCAGCAGGCGGGGAGCGGGAGCGAGTACCGGGGAGCTGTTTTTT
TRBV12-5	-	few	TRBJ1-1	CASGLVLGKVMNTEAFF	TGTGCTAGTGGTTTGGTACTGGGGAAGGTTATGAACACTGAAGCTTTCTTT
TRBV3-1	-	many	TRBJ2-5	CASSQGSRRREETQYF	TGTGCCAGCAGCCAAGGGTCCCGACGGAGGGAGGAGACCCAGTACTTC
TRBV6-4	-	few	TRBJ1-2	CASSDGFYGYTF	TGTGCCAGCAGTGACGGCTTTTATGGCTACACCTTC
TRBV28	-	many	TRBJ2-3	CASRERVSDTQYF	TGTGCCAGCAGGGAACGCGTGTCAGATACGCAGTATTTT
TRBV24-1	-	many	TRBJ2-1	CATSDLRSRTGLASYNEQFF	TGTGCCACCAGTGATTTACGATCTCGTACGGGGCTCGCCTCCTACAATGAGCAGTTCTTC